This entry describes one T cell receptor beta chain. Patients of the Seattle cohort, enrolled during active infection, were followed longitudinally. This sample was taken from a study of blood T cell repertoires in COVID-19. Per the study methods: Estimates of nucleated cell counts were drawn from the amplification of reference gene primers. Assay: immunoSEQ multiplex PCR; the TCRdb copy retains only in-frame clones and omits some. V, J and clone size are taken as reported in that table, and D and trimming were inferred from the DNA itself. The data show fewer than 200,000 clones, with roughly four fifths seen just once and approximately 8% held by the top ten. The CDR3 contains 15 residues. V lost 2 bases to trimming and J lost 4 bases, with 14 bases between them. Per the germline V gene, CDR1 is SGHRS and CDR2 is YFSETQ.

The chain links TRBV5-1 to TRBJ2-3; a weak D match, TRBD2 (6 bases). This clonotype originated in a woman in her 70s with COVID-19, enrolled during active disease. Sequenced input: peripheral blood. CDR3: CASSFGGGDADTQYF. The CDR3 nucleotides are TGCGCCAGCAGCTTCGGGGGAGGAGATGCAGATACGCAGTATTTT.